This T cell receptor (beta chain) was sequenced in a study of OX40 agonist ivuxolimab in advanced cancers. Overall study results and limits: Among the lowest levels of clonal expansion were found in partial responders at 0.1-3.0 mg/kg. Expanded peripheral T cells had an undetermined antigen specificity.

Generated by immunoSEQ multiplex PCR, the TCRdb table keeps only in-frame clones and is missing some. Of 50,000 to 65,000 clones listed, 81% are singletons. For this clone: Its antigen is still unknown.

The CDR3 totals 16 residues. Germline loops: CDR1 SGDLS, CDR2 YYNGEE. V dropped 4 bases and J dropped 4; count of bases not matched to a gene: 5. Specimen: CD4+ or CD8+ T cells sorted from blood, collected in a trial of the OX40 agonist ivuxolimab. V gene TRBV9 combines with J gene TRBJ2-2; 12 bases match TRBD2. The receptor's source is an adult with an advanced solid tumor such as melanoma, head and neck, liver or kidney cancer. The CDR3 loop is CASSSGLAGFTGELFF. The CDR3 nucleotides read TGTGCCAGCAGCAGTGGACTAGCGGGGTTCACCGGGGAGCTGTTTTTT.